This TCR beta chain is drawn from a study of CXCR3-negative and CXCR3-positive naive CD8 T cells (dated by TCRdb to the late 2010s). For the wider study: In total, about 150 million TRB reads were obtained, corresponding to roughly 1.5 +/- 0.3 million reads per library. Data from 11 donors, pooled across two independent experiments, went into the diversity and physicochemical repertoire analyses. The TRBV-TRBJ cluster analysis covered naive subsets from about 5 donors and memory cells from 3 donors.

Sequencing used a NextSeq 550. The Human TCR Profiling Kit (MiLaboratory) was used to prepare UMI-labeled 5' RACE TRB cDNA libraries. The full amount of extracted RNA was used for cDNA synthesis, and the full amount of resulting cDNA was used for PCR amplification. Libraries were prepared in parallel with an identical number of PCR cycles. On the authors' methods: With a minimum of two reads required per UMI, MIGEC and MiXCR pulled out about 50,000 +/- 10,000 unique UMI-labeled TRB cDNA molecules from each library. On average, each library contained 40,000 +/- 10,000 functional in-frame TRB CDR3 nucleotide clonotypes without stop codons. After each sample was downsampled to 5000 UMI-labeled TRB molecules, VDJtools was used to calculate diversity metrics such as normalized Shannon-Wiener and Chao1. For the central five CDR3 residues, VDJtools calculated physicochemical properties weighted by clonotype size, namely interaction energy, strength, volume and Kidera factor 4. The reads underwent TCRdb reprocessing, giving one record for each CDR3 protein sequence and no DNA. The V and J calls here are based on TCRdb, not the publication. This sample's records show nearly 45,000 distinct CDR3 sequences. Roughly 15% of the sample rests with the top ten.

The CDR3, from cysteine to phenylalanine, totals 13 residues. No DNA is recorded. The germline V gene (reference sequence) sets CDR1 to DFQATT and CDR2 to SNEGSKA. Comment on this clonotype: No antigen is known for it.

Each CD8+ T cell subset was flow-sorted in triplicate, and some 310,000 cells per subset were placed directly into RLT lysis buffer. Standard density gradient centrifugation was used to isolate peripheral blood mononuclear cells from buffy coats. Total RNA was extracted from sorted cells with an RNeasy Mini Kit. The investigation overall reported the following: Comparably high repertoire diversity was found in both naive subsets, whereas much lower repertoire diversity was found in memory CD8+ T cells. Freshly isolated PBMCs were used for most assays because CXCR3 expression went down partially after cryopreservation. Because surface CD5, which is linked to self-reactivity in mice, was comparable between the naive subsets, TCR interaction strength was also inferred from the physicochemical properties of TRB CDR3s. Naive CXCR3-negative and CXCR3-positive cells from the same donor showed similar TRBV-TRBJ usage, whereas memory cells showed distinct patterns.

This chain is built from TRBV20-1 and TRBJ1-1. This TCR was recovered from a human donor in good health. Some clones in this sample may be carry-over from other donors' samples. Sequencing input: memory CD8+ T cells from blood. In the paper's terms, the cell subset or site label means: conventional CD8+ memory T cells (TMEM), sorted as controls. The CDR3 reads as follows: CKARGSEELRAFF.